Here is one TCR beta chain with its context. The antigen is unknown. TCRdb itself ran the reads through MiXCR, one entry per CDR3 protein. The sample has approximately 300,000 distinct CDR3 sequences, almost 30% seen once; the top ten hold 20%. Trimming cost V 5 bases and J 5 bases, with 12 bases left between them. Germline values: CDR1 SGHVS, CDR2 FNYEAQ. The CDR3 totals 13 residues. The sample comes from a study of T cell repertoires in cytomegalovirus infection. This receptor was taken from a human donor in good health (CMV status not recorded). Some clones in this sample may be carry-over from other donors' samples. The sequencing here drew on cultured PBMCs, taken from culture after CMV antigen stimulation. The rearrangement links TRBV7-6 to TRBJ1-1, with D maybe TRBD1 (5 bases). The CDR3 protein is CASSPVGGTEAFF. The CDR3 DNA sequence: TGTGCCAGCAGCCCCGTCGGGGGAACTGAAGCTTTCTTT.